The source of this T cell receptor (beta chain) is a study of spatial heterogeneity in lung cancer. Whole-study context: Mean representation of each unique TCR and UMI combination in the raw reads exceeded 8.5 occurrences.

Stated time point: sample taken at primary tumor resection. No cell sorting; template was whole RNA from tumor, lung tissue or PBMC. By share, this clonotype ranks as medium-sized. Its matching antigen is unknown. This beta chain is an off-target read within a library intended for alpha chains, so its frequency means little. From germline, CDR1 is SQVTM and CDR2 ANQGSEA. This CDR3 is built from 11 residues. V gave up 0 bases and J gave up 13 bases, with 9 bases separating them. TCRdb re-called the 5' RACE reads through MiXCR, storing one row per CDR3 protein. The sample has around 11,000 distinct CDR3 sequences; approximately 6.7% are singletons. Study outcomes and limitations: The study found ubiquitous expanded tumor TCRs in blood more at resection than follow-up.

This sequence was found in a male donor with early-stage non-small cell lung cancer. Sequenced material: PBMCs, taken at surgery. This sequence joins TRBV29-1 and TRBJ1-4, with a weak D call TRBD1 (6 bases). The CDR3 bases are TGCAGCGTTGAAGATGTGGGGGCACTGTTTTTT. Translated: CSVEDVGALFF. Supplemented by reference TRBV29-1 and TRBJ1-4, the full variable domain reads SAVISQKPSRDICQRGTSLTIQCQVDSQVTMMFWYRQQPGQSLTLIATANQGSEATYESGFVIDKFPISRPNLTFSTLTVSNMSPEDSSIYLCSVEDVGALFFGSGTQLSVL.